This T cell receptor beta chain was identified in a study of T-cell reconstitution after alpha-beta-depleted transplantation in children. This clonotype was detected ten times or more. Unique molecular identifiers were used to barcode this TCRbeta library. TCRdb re-called the PCR reads with MiXCR, one entry per CDR3 protein. The sample includes 250,000 to 350,000 distinct CDR3 sequences, 9.5% to 10% of them seen just once. The CDR3 runs to 13 residues. V lost 5 bases to trimming and J lost 7 bases; unmatched junction nucleotides: 4. Sequenced here: PBMCs from the stem cell graft donor, sampled from the stem cell graft. V gene TRBV12-3 or TRBV12-4 combines with J gene TRBJ1-5; 8 bases agree with TRBD1. This TCR was sampled from a human donor who donated a stem cell graft to a child with SCID. CDR3 sequence (DNA): TGTGCCAGCAGTCGGACAGGGAACCAGCCCCAGCATTTT. This encodes CASSRTGNQPQHF.